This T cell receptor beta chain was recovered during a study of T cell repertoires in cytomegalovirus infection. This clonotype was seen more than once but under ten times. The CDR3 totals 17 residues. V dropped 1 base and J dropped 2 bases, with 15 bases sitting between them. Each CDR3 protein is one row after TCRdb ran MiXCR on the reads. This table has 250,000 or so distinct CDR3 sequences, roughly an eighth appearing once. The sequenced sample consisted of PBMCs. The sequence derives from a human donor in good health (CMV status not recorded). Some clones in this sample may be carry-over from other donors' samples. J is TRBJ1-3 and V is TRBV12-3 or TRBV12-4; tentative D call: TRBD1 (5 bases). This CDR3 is CASSLEGLGAAGNTIYF. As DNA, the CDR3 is TGTGCCAGCAGTTTAGAGGGGCTAGGGGCCGCTGGAAACACCATATATTTT.